The 17 T cell receptor beta chains given below trace back to one sample, sequenced in a study of blood T cell repertoires in COVID-19 (dated by TCRdb to about 2020). The method behind the library was the immunoSEQ multiplex PCR assay. This is the immuneACCESS table as TCRdb keeps it, with only in-frame sequences that have V and J called. A part of the clones is gone; compared with another copy, unresolved V genes explain less than half, and the rest is unexplained. The sample records more than 65,000 clones, roughly 82% of which are singletons. The top ten clones comprise about a fifth of the sample. The sample was peripheral blood. These receptor sequences come from a woman aged 50 to 60 with acute or convalescent COVID-19.

This rearrangement joins TRBV7-8 to TRBJ2-2; no clear D gene. The length of the CDR3 is 11 residues. The germline V and J ends were trimmed by 6 bases and 9 bases, with 8 bases remaining between them. CDR1 SGHVS and CDR2 FQNEAQ come from the germline V gene. The CDR3 is CASSPKWELFF. CDR3 nucleotide sequence: TGTGCCAGCAGTCCTAAATGGGAGCTGTTTTTT.

V usage is TRBV5-1 and J usage is TRBJ1-1, with D perhaps TRBD1 (6 bases). V lost 1 base and J lost 2, with 12 bases in between. Germline CDR1 is SGHRS and CDR2 is YFSETQ. The CDR3 loop spans 15 amino acids. The CDR3 DNA follows: TGCGCCAGCAGCTTGAAACTAGGGGGTAACACTGAAGCTTTCTTT. Its translation is CASSLKLGGNTEAFF.

The rearrangement uses TRBV7-3 and TRBJ2-7; the D gene is possibly TRBD2 (5 bases). The CDR3 has 17 amino acids. Germline assignment: CDR1 SGHTA and CDR2 FQGTGA. V was trimmed by 1 base and J by 5 bases, leaving 21 bases between them. In DNA form, the CDR3 reads TGTGCCAGCAGCTTAAATCAACCGGGGATTGGGGTTGACGAGCAGTACTTC. Translating it yields CASSLNQPGIGVDEQYF.

This clone was seen only once. The V gene is TRBV25-1, the J gene TRBJ1-5; 9 bases map to TRBD1. This CDR3 is 18 amino acids long. V trimming: 6 bases; J trimming: 2 bases; junction bases outside the gene matches: 14. Germline V CDR1 and CDR2: MGHDK, SYGVNS. DNA for the CDR3: TGTGCCAGCAGCGTGGACAGGGGAAGGTCTTATGGCAATCAGCCCCAGCATTTT. Encoded protein: CASSVDRGRSYGNQPQHF.

The genes are TRBV18 and TRBJ1-4, with D unresolved. The V end lost 6 bases, the J end lost 8 bases, and 13 bases lay between the germline ends. In germline, CDR1 is KGHSH, CDR2 LQKENI. The CDR3 length is 13 residues. The CDR3, as DNA: TGTGCCAGCTCGGAGGGCCTGGAAGAAAAACTGTTTTTT. It is translated as CASSEGLEEKLFF.

This clone was observed once. The chain has TRBV3-1 (or the pseudogene TRBV3-2) and TRBJ2-1, with 10 bases matching TRBD2. Per the germline V gene, CDR1 is LGHDT and CDR2 is YNNKEL (reference sequence). J gave up 8 bases and V 2 bases, and 6 bases lay outside the gene matches. This CDR3 spans 15 amino acids. The CDR3 bases are TGTGCCAGCAGCCAAACCAGCGGGAGGGGTGATGAGCAGTTCTTC. The encoded protein is CASSQTSGRGDEQFF.

This chain uses TRBV19 with TRBJ2-1; TRBD2 is a possible D gene (5 bases). V lost 7 bases, J lost 7 bases, and 14 bases lay in between. Germline V CDR1 and CDR2: LNHDA, SQIVND (reference sequence). The CDR3 runs to 13 residues. CDR3 in amino acids: CASKRSGKNEQFF. In DNA form, the CDR3 reads TGTGCCAGTAAAAGGTCGGGGAAGAATGAGCAGTTCTTC.

The chain carries TRBV28 and TRBJ2-1; 9 bases agree with TRBD1. Germline CDR1 MDHEN, CDR2 SYDVKM. V was pared by 0 bases and J by 5 bases, with 5 bases of the junction left unmatched. The CDR3 is 16 amino acids. Written as DNA, the CDR3 is TGTGCCAGCAGTTTATGGGGACAGGGCCTTAACAATGAGCAGTTCTTC. Translation gives CASSLWGQGLNNEQFF.

Note on this clone: Other DNA sequences from this sample encode an identical CDR3 as well. This sequence joins TRBV18 and TRBJ2-5; D is perhaps TRBD1 (6 bases). The ends were cut back, 3 bases at V and 2 bases at J, with 10 bases in the middle. The CDR3 has 14 amino acids. Germline CDR1 reads KGHSH; CDR2 reads LQKENI. The DNA of the CDR3 is TGTGCCAGCTCACCTCAACAGGGACAAGAGACCCAGTACTTC. It codes for CASSPQQGQETQYF. The full variable domain, in which reference TRBV18 and TRBJ2-5 provide the parts outside the CDR3, is NAGVMQNPRHLVRRRGQEARLRCSPMKGHSHVYWYRQLPEEGLKFMVYLQKENIIDESGMPKERFSAEFPKEGPSILRIQQVVRGDSAAYFCASSPQQGQETQYFGPGTRLLVL.

The chain uses TRBV18 and TRBJ1-2; TRBD1 might be the D (5 bases). V lost 4 bases, J lost 3 bases, and 21 bases lay in between. Germline values: CDR1 KGHSH, CDR2 LQKENI. This CDR3 spans 17 amino acids. CDR3 loop: CASSLDPGETEYYGYTF. CDR3 sequence (DNA): TGTGCCAGCTCACTAGATCCGGGGGAGACAGAATACTATGGCTACACCTTC. Drawing the rest from reference TRBV18 and TRBJ1-2, the complete variable domain is NAGVMQNPRHLVRRRGQEARLRCSPMKGHSHVYWYRQLPEEGLKFMVYLQKENIIDESGMPKERFSAEFPKEGPSILRIQQVVRGDSAAYFCASSLDPGETEYYGYTFGSGTRLTVV.

V and J are TRBV7-3 and TRBJ2-7; 7 bases agree with TRBD1. Trimming took 2 bases from V and 4 from J; bases not matched to a gene: 14. CDR1 is SGHTA and CDR2 is FQGTGA in the germline V gene. This CDR3 region has 17 residues. CDR3 protein: CASSLRGGQGQPYEQYF. The CDR3 DNA is TGTGCCAGCAGCTTACGTGGCGGTCAGGGACAGCCATACGAGCAGTACTTC.

The chain's CDR3 is CASSQVGSGRRANTGELFF. The CDR3 DNA reads as TGTGCCAGCAGCCAAGTAGGTAGTGGCAGGCGAGCGAACACCGGGGAGCTGTTTTTT. The rearrangement uses TRBV4-2 and TRBJ2-2; D uncertain. The CDR3 length is 19 residues. Trimming took 1 base from V and 0 from J, leaving 18 bases between them. Germline V lookup: CDR1 LGHNA, CDR2 YNFKEQ.

The CDR3 sequence: CASSITSGAPAYNEQFF. The CDR3 DNA follows: TGTGCCAGTAGTATAACTAGCGGGGCCCCCGCTTACAATGAGCAGTTCTTC. The chain couples TRBV19 to TRBJ2-1; 10 bases agree with TRBD2. The CDR3 contains 17 residues. The junction had 8 bases not matched to a gene; V was cut back by 2 bases and J by 4 bases. CDR1 and CDR2 (germline): LNHDA, SQIVND (reference sequence).

CDR3 protein: CASSELGGGEQYF. Written as DNA, the CDR3 is TGTGCCAGCAGTGAATTGGGGGGTGGGGAGCAGTACTTC. The chain links TRBV2 to TRBJ2-7; perhaps TRBD2 as D (6 bases). Germline CDR1 is SNHLY and CDR2 is FYNNEI. Trimming stripped 2 bases from V and 7 bases from J, with 12 bases between. The CDR3 spans 13 residues.

This clone has a handful of counts. CDR3 region: CASKRNGGQEYEQYF. Written as DNA, the CDR3 is TGTGCCAGCAAACGGAACGGGGGACAGGAGTACGAGCAGTACTTC. This chain links TRBV2 with TRBJ2-7; TRBD1 agrees at 8 bases. Trimming took 7 bases from V and 4 from J; bases not matched to a gene: 12. CDR1 and CDR2 (germline): SNHLY, FYNNEI. The CDR3 has 15 amino acids.

V usage is TRBV7-2 and J usage is TRBJ1-5; D is possibly TRBD1 (6 bases). Germline V gene data show CDR1 as SGHTA and CDR2 as FQGNSA. The CDR3 sequence is 15 residues long. Trimming stripped 3 bases from V and 4 bases from J, with 13 bases between. The CDR3 is CASSLWDTPNQPQHF. As DNA, the CDR3 is TGTGCCAGCAGCTTGTGGGACACACCTAATCAGCCCCAGCATTTT.

V usage is TRBV30 and J usage is TRBJ1-1, with 7 bases fitting TRBD1. The CDR3 contains 14 residues. V was pared by 4 bases and J by 5 bases, with 10 bases of the junction left unmatched. Germline V lookup: CDR1 GTSNPN, CDR2 SVGIG (reference sequence). The CDR3 sequence is CAWTVNRGRTEAFF. The CDR3 DNA sequence: TGTGCCTGGACCGTAAACAGGGGCAGAACTGAAGCTTTCTTT.